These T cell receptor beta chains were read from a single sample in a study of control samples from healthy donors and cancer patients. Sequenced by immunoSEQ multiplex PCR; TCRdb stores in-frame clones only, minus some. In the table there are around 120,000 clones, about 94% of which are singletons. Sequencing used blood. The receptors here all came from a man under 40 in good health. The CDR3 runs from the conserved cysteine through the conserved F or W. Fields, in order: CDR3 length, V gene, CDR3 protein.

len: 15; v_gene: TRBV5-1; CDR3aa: CASSPGQGPNTEAFF
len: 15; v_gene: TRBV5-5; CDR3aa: CASSFRTPRGEKLFF
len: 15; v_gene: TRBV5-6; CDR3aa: CASSLVGVSRETQYF
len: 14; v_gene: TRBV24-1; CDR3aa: CATSDFLDANEQFF
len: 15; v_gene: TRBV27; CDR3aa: CASSLRQARGETQYF
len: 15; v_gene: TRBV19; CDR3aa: CASSITGQGGTEAFF
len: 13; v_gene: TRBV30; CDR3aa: CAWSEVGREKAFF
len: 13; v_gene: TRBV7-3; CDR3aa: CASSRGQQETQYF
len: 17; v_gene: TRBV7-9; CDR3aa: CASSFPSVIGATHTQYF
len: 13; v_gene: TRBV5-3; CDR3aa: CVRSTRGEETQYF
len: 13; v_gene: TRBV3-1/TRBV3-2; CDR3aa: CASSVKQNTEAFF
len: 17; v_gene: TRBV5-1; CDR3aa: CASSVRTSGMNTGELFF
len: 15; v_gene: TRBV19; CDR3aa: CASSIENSALYEQYF
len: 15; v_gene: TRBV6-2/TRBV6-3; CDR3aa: CASSYAYIGGHGYTF
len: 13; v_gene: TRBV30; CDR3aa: CAWSVGVSETQYF
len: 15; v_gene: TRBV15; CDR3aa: CATSRGGGRSNEQFF
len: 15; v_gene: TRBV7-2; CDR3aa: CASSLSAGDYNEQFF
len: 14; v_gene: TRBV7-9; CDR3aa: CASSLDSSTDTQYF
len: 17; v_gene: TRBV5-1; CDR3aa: CASSRASSGGTYNEQFF
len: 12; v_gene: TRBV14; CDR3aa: CASSQDLGTQYF
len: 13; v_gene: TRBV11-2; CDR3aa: CASSLGVNTEAFF
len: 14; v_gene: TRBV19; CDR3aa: CASSGQGAGDTQYF
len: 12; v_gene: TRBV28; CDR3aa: CASSTFKPEAFF
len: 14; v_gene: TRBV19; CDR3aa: CASSPTGPRYGYTF
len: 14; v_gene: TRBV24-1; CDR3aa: CATSSTGGTRGYTF
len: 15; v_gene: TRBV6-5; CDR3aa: CASRGIGDSGNTIYF